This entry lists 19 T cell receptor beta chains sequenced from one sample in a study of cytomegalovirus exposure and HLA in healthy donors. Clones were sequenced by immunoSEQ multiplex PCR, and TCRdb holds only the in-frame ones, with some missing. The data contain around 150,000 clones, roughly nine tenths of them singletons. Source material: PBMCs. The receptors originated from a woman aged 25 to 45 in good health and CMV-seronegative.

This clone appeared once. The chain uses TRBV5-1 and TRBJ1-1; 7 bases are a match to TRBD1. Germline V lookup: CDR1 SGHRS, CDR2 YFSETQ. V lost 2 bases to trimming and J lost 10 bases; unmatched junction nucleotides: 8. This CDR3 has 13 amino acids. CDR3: CASSFGAQGGAFF. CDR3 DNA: TGCGCCAGCAGCTTTGGTGCCCAGGGGGGAGCTTTCTTT.

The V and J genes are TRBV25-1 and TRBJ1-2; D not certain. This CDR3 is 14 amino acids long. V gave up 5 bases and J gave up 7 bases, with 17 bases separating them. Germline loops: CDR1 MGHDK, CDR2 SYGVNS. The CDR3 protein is CASSPEGPTAGYTF. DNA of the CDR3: TGTGCCAGCAGTCCCGAGGGCCCGACGGCTGGCTACACCTTC.

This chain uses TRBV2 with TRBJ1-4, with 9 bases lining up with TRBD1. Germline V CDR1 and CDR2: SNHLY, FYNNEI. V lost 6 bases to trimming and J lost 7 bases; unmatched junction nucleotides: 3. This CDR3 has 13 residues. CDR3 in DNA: TGTGCCAGCAGAGGACAGGGGTTTGAAAAACTGTTTTTT. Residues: CASRGQGFEKLFF.

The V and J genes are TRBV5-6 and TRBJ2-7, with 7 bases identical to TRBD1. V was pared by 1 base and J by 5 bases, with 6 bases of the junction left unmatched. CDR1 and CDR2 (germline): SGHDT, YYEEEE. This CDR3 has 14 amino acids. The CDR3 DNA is TGTGCCAGCAGCTTGCGGGACAGTAGAGACGAGCAGTACTTC. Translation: CASSLRDSRDEQYF.

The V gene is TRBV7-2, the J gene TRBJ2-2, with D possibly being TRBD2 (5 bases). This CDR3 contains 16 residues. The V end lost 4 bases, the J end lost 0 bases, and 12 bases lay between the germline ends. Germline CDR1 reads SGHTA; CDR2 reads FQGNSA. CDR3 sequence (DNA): TGTGCCAGCAGCTCCTATCTCGGGGCGAACACCGGGGAGCTGTTTTTT. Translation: CASSSYLGANTGELFF.

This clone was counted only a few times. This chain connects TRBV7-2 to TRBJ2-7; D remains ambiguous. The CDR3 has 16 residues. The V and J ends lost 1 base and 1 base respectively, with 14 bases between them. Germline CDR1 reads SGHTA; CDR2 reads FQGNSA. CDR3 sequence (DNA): TGTGCCAGCAGCTTAGGAGGCACAGCCCTTTCCTACGAGCAGTACTTC. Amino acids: CASSLGGTALSYEQYF.

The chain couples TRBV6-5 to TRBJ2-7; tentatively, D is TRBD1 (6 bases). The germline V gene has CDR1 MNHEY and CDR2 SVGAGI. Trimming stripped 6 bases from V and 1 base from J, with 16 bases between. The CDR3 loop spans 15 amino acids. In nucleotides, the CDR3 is TGTGCCAGCAGACACCAAAGGACAGCGTCCTACGAGCAGTACTTC. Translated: CASRHQRTASYEQYF.

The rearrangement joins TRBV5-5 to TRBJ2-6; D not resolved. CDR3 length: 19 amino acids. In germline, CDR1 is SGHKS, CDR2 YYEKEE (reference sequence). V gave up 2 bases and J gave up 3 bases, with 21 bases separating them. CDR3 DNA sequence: TGTGCCAGCAGCTTTATCTCGCAAAATCTCCTTGGTGGGGCCAACGTCCTGACTTTC. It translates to CASSFISQNLLGGANVLTF.

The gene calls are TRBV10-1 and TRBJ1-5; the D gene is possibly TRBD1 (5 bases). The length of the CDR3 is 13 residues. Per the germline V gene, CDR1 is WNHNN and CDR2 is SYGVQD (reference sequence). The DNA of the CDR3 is TGCGTCCCCAGGGCGGTTAGCAATCAGCCCCAGCATTTT. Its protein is CVPRAVSNQPQHF.

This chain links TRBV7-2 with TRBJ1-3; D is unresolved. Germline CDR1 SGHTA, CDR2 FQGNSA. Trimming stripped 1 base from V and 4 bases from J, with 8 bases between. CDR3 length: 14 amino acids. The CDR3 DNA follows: TGTGCCAGCAGCTTAGGAGGGCAAGGAAACACCATATATTTT. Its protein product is CASSLGGQGNTIYF.

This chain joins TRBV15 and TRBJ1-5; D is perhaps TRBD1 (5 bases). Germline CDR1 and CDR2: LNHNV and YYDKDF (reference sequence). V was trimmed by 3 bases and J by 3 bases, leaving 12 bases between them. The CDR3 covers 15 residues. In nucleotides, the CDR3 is TGTGCCACCAGCAGGCATACAGGTACCAATCAGCCCCAGCATTTT. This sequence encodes CATSRHTGTNQPQHF. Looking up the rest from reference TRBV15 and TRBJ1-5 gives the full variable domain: DAMVIQNPRYQVTQFGKPVTLSCSQTLNHNVMYWYQQKSSQAPKLLFHYYDKDFNNEADTPDNFQSRRPNTSFCFLDIRSPGLGDTAMYLCATSRHTGTNQPQHFGDGTRLSIL.

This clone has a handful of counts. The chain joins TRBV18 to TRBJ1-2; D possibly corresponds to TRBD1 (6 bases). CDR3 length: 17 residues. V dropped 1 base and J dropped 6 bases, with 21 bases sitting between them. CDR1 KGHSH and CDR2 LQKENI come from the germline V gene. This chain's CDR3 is CASSPLSEGRPGDGYTF. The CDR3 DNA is TGTGCCAGCTCACCACTCTCGGAAGGGAGGCCAGGGGATGGCTACACCTTC.

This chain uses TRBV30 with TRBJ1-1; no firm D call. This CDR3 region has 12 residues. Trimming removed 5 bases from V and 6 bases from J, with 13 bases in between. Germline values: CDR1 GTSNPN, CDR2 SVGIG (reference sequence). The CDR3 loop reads CAWQQPGAEAFF. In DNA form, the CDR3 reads TGTGCCTGGCAACAGCCAGGTGCTGAAGCTTTCTTT.

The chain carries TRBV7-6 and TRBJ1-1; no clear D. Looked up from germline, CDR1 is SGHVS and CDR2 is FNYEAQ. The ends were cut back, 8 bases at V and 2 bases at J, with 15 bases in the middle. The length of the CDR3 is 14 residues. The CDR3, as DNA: TGTGCCAGCTTTCGGCCGGGGAGTAACACTGAAGCTTTCTTT. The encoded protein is CASFRPGSNTEAFF.

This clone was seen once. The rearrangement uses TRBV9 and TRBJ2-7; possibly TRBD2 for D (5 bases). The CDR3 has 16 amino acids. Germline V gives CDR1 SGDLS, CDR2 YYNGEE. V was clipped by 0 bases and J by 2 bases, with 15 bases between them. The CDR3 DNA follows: TGTGCCAGCAGCGTAGGCGTTGGCGGGCCGCCCTACGAGCAGTACTTC. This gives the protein CASSVGVGGPPYEQYF.

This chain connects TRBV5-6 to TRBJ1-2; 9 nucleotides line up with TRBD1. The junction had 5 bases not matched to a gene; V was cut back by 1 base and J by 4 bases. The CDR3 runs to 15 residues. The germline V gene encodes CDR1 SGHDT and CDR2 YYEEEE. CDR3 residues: CASSLPGQGSYGYTF. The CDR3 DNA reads TGTGCCAGCAGCTTGCCGGGACAGGGAAGCTATGGCTACACCTTC. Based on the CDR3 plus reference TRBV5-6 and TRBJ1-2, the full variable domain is DAGVTQSPTHLIKTRGQQVTLRCSPKSGHDTVSWYQQALGQGPQFIFQYYEEEERQRGNFPDRFSGHQFPNYSSELNVNALLLGDSALYLCASSLPGQGSYGYTFGSGTRLTVV.

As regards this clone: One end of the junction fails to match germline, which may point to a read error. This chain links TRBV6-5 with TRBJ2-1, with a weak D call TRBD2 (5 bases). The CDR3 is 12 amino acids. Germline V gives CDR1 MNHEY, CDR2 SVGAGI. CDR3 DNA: TGTGCCAGCAGAAACCTGATTGGGGAGTTGCTCTTC. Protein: CASRNLIGELLF.

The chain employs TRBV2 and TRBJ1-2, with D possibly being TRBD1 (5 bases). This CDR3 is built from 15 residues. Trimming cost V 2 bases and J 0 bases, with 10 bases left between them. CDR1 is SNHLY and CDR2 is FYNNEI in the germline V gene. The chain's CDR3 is CASSESGVTNYGYTF. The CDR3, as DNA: TGTGCCAGCAGTGAATCGGGGGTAACTAACTATGGCTACACCTTC. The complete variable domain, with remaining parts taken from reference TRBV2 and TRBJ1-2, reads EPEVTQTPSHQVTQMGQEVILRCVPISNHLYFYWYRQILGQKVEFLVSFYNNEISEKSEIFDDQFSVERPDGSNFTLKIRSTKLEDSAMYFCASSESGVTNYGYTFGSGTRLTVV.

DNA for the CDR3: TGCAGCGTGCGGGGACTCACGCCCGGGGAGCTGTTTTTT. Translation gives CSVRGLTPGELFF. The chain uses TRBV29-1 and TRBJ2-2; a weak D match, TRBD2 (6 bases). Germline CDR1 reads SQVTM; CDR2 reads ANQGSEA. The length of the CDR3 is 13 residues. Trimming pared 6 bases from V and 6 bases from J, leaving 14 bases between.